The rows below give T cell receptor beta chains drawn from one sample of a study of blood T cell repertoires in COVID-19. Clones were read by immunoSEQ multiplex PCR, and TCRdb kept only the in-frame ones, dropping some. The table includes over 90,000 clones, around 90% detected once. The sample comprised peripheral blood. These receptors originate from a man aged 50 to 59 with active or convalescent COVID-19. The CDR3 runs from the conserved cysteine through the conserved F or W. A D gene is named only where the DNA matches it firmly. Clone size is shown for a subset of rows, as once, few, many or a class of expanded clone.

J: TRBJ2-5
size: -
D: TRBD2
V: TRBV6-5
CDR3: CASIFTGTSSETQYF
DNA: TGTGCCAGCATCTTCACCGGGACTAGCAGTGAGACCCAGTACTTC

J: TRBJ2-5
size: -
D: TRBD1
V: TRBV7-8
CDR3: CASSQAGGPPFQETQYF
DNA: TGTGCCAGCAGCCAAGCAGGGGGTCCCCCATTCCAAGAGACCCAGTACTTC

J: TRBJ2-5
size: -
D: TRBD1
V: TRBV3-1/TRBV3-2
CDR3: CASSRGQGQETQYF
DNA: TGTGCCAGCAGCCGAGGACAGGGGCAAGAGACCCAGTACTTC

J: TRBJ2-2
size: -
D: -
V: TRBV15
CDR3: CATSRDRNTGELFF
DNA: TGTGCCACCAGCAGAGATCGGAACACCGGGGAGCTGTTTTTT

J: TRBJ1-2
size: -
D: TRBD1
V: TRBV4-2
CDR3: CASSQAADRGSDYGYTF
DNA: TGTGCCAGCAGCCAAGCAGCTGACAGGGGCTCGGACTATGGCTACACCTTC

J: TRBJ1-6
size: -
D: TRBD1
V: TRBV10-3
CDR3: CAISEDRVNSPLHF
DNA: TGTGCCATCAGTGAGGACAGGGTTAATTCACCCCTCCACTTT

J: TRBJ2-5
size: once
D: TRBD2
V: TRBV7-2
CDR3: CASSLVGGETQYF
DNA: TGTGCCAGCAGCTTAGTGGGGGGGGAGACCCAGTACTTC

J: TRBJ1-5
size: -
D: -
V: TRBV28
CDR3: CASTSGQGGQPQHF
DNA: TGTGCCAGCACCTCCGGCCAGGGTGGGCAACCCCAGCATTTT

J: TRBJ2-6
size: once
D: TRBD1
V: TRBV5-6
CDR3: CASRLTGAVSGANVLTF
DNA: TGTGCCAGCAGGCTAACAGGGGCCGTCTCTGGGGCCAACGTCCTGACTTTC

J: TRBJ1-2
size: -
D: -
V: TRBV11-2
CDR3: CASSLERISGSTF
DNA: TGTGCCAGCAGCTTAGAGCGAATCTCCGGTTCCACCTTC

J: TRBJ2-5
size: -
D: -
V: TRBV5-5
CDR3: CASNTEGSETQYF
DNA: TGTGCCAGCAACACAGAGGGATCAGAGACCCAGTACTTC

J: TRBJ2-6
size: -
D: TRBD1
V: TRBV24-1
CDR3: CATGTAGANVLTF
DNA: TGTGCCACAGGGACAGCTGGGGCCAACGTCCTGACTTTC

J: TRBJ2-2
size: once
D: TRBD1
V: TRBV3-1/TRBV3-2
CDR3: CASSYRGRVGELFF
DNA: TGTGCCAGCAGTTACAGGGGGCGCGTCGGGGAGCTGTTTTTT

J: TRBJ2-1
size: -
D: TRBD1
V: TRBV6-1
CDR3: CASSETQGQHEQFF
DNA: TGTGCCAGCAGTGAAACCCAGGGACAGCATGAGCAGTTCTTC

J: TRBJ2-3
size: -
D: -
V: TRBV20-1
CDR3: CSAREQDTQYF
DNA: TGCAGTGCACGGGAGCAGGATACGCAGTATTTT

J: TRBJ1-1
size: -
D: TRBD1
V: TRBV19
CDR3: CASRMGQGGTEAFF
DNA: TGTGCCAGTAGGATGGGACAGGGGGGCACTGAAGCTTTCTTT

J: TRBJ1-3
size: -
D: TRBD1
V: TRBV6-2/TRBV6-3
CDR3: CASSFAGQGNLRRGNTIYF
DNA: TGTGCCAGCAGTTTTGCCGGACAGGGGAATCTGCGAAGAGGAAACACCATATATTTT

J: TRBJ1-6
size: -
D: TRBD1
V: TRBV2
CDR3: CASRDTGGISPLHF
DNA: TGTGCCAGCAGAGATACAGGGGGGATTTCACCCCTCCACTTT

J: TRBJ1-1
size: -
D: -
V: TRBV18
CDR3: CASSPLIAGDTEAFF
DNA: TGTGCCAGCTCACCACTCATTGCAGGGGACACTGAAGCTTTCTTT

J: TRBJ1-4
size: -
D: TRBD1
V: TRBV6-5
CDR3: CASSSQGAVNEKLFF
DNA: TGTGCCAGCAGTTCACAGGGGGCGGTGAATGAAAAACTGTTTTTT